Described below is a single T cell receptor (beta chain) sequence and its context. This sample is drawn from a study of blood T cell repertoires in COVID-19. About the research overall: From the United States, Italy and Spain came samples of acute and convalescent COVID-19. PBMCs, B-cell-depleted T cells, or T cells provided the cDNA or gDNA that made up the material.

Enrolled through a virtual design, the participants were between roughly 18 and 89 years of age and came from under 30 US areas. Profiling relied on immunoSEQ multiplex PCR, and the TCRdb table lists in-frame clones only, not all of them. Here the sample spans hundreds of thousands of clones, 75% to 90% being singletons. V was trimmed by 6 bases and J by 4 bases, leaving 18 bases between them. This CDR3 has 15 amino acids. The germline V gene has CDR1 LNHDA and CDR2 SQIVND (reference sequence). V is TRBV19 and J is TRBJ1-2; a possible D gene is TRBD1 (5 bases). Specimen: PBMCs or T cells enriched from blood (not recorded which). The TCR sequence derives from a woman in her 40s with acute COVID-19. The CDR3 coding sequence is TGTGCCAGTAGAGAAACCGGGACTTCCATCTATGGCTACACCTTC. This codes for CASRETGTSIYGYTF.